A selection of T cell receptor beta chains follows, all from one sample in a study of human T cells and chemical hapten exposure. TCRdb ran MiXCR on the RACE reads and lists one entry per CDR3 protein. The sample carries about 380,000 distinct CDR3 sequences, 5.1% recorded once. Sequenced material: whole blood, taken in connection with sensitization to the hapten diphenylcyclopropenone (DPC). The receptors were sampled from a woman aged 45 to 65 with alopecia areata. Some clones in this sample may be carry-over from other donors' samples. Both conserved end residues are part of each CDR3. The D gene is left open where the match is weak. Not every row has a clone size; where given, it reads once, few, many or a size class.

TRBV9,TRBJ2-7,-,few,TGTGCCAGCAGTCGTACCCCAGGGATACCCTACGAGCAGTACTTC,CASSRTPGIPYEQYF
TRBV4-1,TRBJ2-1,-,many,TGCGCCAGCAGCCAAGTGAAACCGGGGGCCTCCTACAATGAGCAGTTCTTC,CASSQVKPGASYNEQFF
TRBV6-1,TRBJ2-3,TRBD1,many,TGTGCCAGCAGTGAAGTCATGGGACAGGAGACTTCAGATACGCAGTATTTT,CASSEVMGQETSDTQYF
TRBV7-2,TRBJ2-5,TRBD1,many,TGTGCCAGCAGCTTAGTGGACAGGGGAGGTGAGACCCAGTACTTC,CASSLVDRGGETQYF
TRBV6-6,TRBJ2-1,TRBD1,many,TGTGCCAGCAGGCCGGGACAGGGGTTTCCGAGCTCCTACAATGAGCAGTTCTTC,CASRPGQGFPSSYNEQFF
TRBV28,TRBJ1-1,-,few,TGTGCCAGCAGGCGGAACGCTGAAGCTTTCTTT,CASRRNAEAFF
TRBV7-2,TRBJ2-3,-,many,TGTGCCAGCAGCTTATACGGGGGGCCAATATATTTT,CASSLYGGPIYF
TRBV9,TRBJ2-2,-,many,TGTGCCAGCAGCGTAGTGAGGGCAGGGCCAAACACCGGGGAGCTGTTTTTT,CASSVVRAGPNTGELFF
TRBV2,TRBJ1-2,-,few,TGTGCCAGCAGTGAAGCGCTGAGACGCTATGGCTACACCTTC,CASSEALRRYGYTF
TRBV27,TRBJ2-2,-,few,TGTGCCAGCTCAGGGCGCTGGAACACCGGGGAGCTGTTTTTT,CASSGRWNTGELFF
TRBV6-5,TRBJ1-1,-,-,TGTGCCAGCAGTTACTCTTGGTCGGAGGCTGAAGCTTTCTTT,CASSYSWSEAEAFF
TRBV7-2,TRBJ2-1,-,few,TGTGCCAGCAGCCCCTATGGAGTCACCTACAATGAGCAGTTCTTC,CASSPYGVTYNEQFF
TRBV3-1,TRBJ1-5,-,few,TGTGCCAGCAGCCAAGGTGGGTTCGAAGGGCGTCAGCCCCAGCATTTT,CASSQGGFEGRQPQHF
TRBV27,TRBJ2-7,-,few,TGTGCCAGCAGTTTTCGAAACGGGAGAAGTAACGAGCAGTACTTC,CASSFRNGRSNEQYF
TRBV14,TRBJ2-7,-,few,TGTGCCAGCACCATAAGGGGAGGCTACGAGCAGTACTTC,CASTIRGGYEQYF
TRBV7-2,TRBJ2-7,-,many,TGTGCCAGCAGCTTAGGAGGCGGGGCCCTTGAGCAGTACTTC,CASSLGGGALEQYF
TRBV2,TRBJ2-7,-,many,TGTGCCAGCAGTGAAGCTCAGACAGGATTTCTCTCCTACGAGCAGTACTTC,CASSEAQTGFLSYEQYF
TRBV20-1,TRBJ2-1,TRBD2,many,TGCAGTGCTAGACTAGCGGGGGGGCCCGTGGGGAATGAGCAGTTCTTC,CSARLAGGPVGNEQFF
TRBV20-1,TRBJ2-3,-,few,TGCAGTGCCTGCCCCAGCGAGAGATTCACAGATACGCAGTATTTT,CSACPSERFTDTQYF
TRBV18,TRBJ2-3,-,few,TGTGCCAGCTCACCAATCGGCCAGGGTATCGCAGATACGCAGTATTTT,CASSPIGQGIADTQYF
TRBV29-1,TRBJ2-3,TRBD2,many,TGCAGCGCCCCAGCGGGGGGCGGCCACACAGATACGCAGTATTTT,CSAPAGGGHTDTQYF
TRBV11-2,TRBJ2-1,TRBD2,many,TGTGCCAGCAGCTTCCTAGCGGGGGGGCTAGTGAATGAGCAGTTCTTC,CASSFLAGGLVNEQFF
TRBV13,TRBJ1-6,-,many,TGTGCCAGCAGACCCTCCGGCAGGGATTATAATTCACCCCTCCACTTT,CASRPSGRDYNSPLHF
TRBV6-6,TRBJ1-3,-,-,TGTGCCTCGGACTCTGGAAACACCATATATTTT,CASDSGNTIYF
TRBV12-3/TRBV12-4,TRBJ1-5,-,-,TGTGCCAGCAGTTTTAGGGGGATCGATCAGCCCCAGCATTTT,CASSFRGIDQPQHF
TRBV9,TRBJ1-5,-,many,TGTGCCAGCAGCGTAGGACTCCAGCAGCCCCAGCATTTT,CASSVGLQQPQHF
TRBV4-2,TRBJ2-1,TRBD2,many,TGTGCCAGCAGCCAAGCTACTAGCGGGTGGGGTGAGCAGTTCTTC,CASSQATSGWGEQFF
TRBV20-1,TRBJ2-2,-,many,TGCAGTGCTAGGTCGTTGGTGCGTCCCACCGGGGAGCTGTTTTTT,CSARSLVRPTGELFF
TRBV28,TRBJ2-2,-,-,TGTGCCAGCAGTTTAGGAGTGCTTCCCGGGGAGCTGTTTTTT,CASSLGVLPGELFF
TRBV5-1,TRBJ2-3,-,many,TGCGCCAGCAGCTTCGAGGCTCATCAGGAGGGGTATTTT,CASSFEAHQEGYF
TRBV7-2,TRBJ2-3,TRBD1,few,TGTGCCAGCAGCAGCTCGGGACAGCCCACAGATACGCAGTATTTT,CASSSSGQPTDTQYF
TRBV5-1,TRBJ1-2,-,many,TGCGCCAGCAGCTTCATGGATAACTATGGCTACACCTTC,CASSFMDNYGYTF
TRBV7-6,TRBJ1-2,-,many,TGTGCCAGCAGCTTAGGCTTCGGAGATTCCTATGGCTACACCTTC,CASSLGFGDSYGYTF
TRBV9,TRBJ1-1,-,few,TGTGCCAGCGCCGCCGGTAACACTGAAGCTTTCTTT,CASAAGNTEAFF
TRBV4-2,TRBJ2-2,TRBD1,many,TGTGCCAGCAGCCAAGCGATTACAGGGGATACGAACACCGGGGAGCTGTTTTTT,CASSQAITGDTNTGELFF
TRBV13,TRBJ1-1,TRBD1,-,TGTGCCAGCAGCTTAGGAGGACAGGGGCCGAACACTGAAGCTTTCTTT,CASSLGGQGPNTEAFF
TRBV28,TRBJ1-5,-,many,TGTGCCAGCACCCCGCCCTATAGCAATCAGCCCCAGCATTTT,CASTPPYSNQPQHF
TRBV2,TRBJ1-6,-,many,TGTGCCAGCAGTGGAGGAGGAATGGGTTCACCCCTCCACTTT,CASSGGGMGSPLHF
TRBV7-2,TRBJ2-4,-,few,TGTGCCAGCAGCTTAGAGGCTAGCGTGGAGGACATTCAGTACTTC,CASSLEASVEDIQYF
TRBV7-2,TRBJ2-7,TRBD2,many,TGTGCCAGCAGCTGGGGACTAGCGGGAGGGCCCGACGAGCAGTACTTC,CASSWGLAGGPDEQYF
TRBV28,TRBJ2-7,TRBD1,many,TGTGCCAGCAGTTCCGGGACAGTCTACGAGCAGTACTTC,CASSSGTVYEQYF
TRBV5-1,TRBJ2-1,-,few,TGCGCCAGCAGCTTGGTCCAGGATAATGAGCAGTTCTTC,CASSLVQDNEQFF
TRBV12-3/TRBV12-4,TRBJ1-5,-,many,TGTGCCAGCAGAACGGGCGTTCAGCCCCAGCATTTT,CASRTGVQPQHF
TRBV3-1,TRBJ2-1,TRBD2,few,TGTGCCAGCAGCCAAGATCTTCCTAGCGGGATCCCTTGCTCCTACAATGAGCAGTTCTTC,CASSQDLPSGIPCSYNEQFF
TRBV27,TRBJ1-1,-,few,TGTGCCAGCATCCTCACCGGGACACGGAACACTGAAGCTTTCTTT,CASILTGTRNTEAFF
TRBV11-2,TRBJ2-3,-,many,TGTGCCAGCAGCTTACAGACCCTAATAGGAGATACGCAGTATTTT,CASSLQTLIGDTQYF
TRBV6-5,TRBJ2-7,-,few,TGTGCCAGCAGTCTTACGGACCAAGGGGACGAGCAGTACTTC,CASSLTDQGDEQYF
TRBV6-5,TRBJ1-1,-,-,TGTGCCAGCAGTTACGGGCAGGGGATCACTGAAGCTTTCTTT,CASSYGQGITEAFF
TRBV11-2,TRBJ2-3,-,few,TGTGCCAGCAGATCCCTTTGGCGGGACCGAGATACGCAGTATTTT,CASRSLWRDRDTQYF
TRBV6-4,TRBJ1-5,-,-,TGTGCCAGAGCCGGGCCCGAGGAGGATCAGCCCCAGCATTTT,CARAGPEEDQPQHF
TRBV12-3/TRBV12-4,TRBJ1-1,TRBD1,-,TGTGCCAGCAGTTCCTCGGGACAGGGCACTGAAGCTTTCTTT,CASSSSGQGTEAFF
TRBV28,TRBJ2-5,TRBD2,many,TGTGCCAGCAGACTCCTAGCGGGTGAAGAGACCCAGTACTTC,CASRLLAGEETQYF
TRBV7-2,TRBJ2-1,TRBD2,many,TGTGCCAGCAGCTTAAGCGGCGGGAGCCCCGCCTACAATGAGCAGTTCTTC,CASSLSGGSPAYNEQFF
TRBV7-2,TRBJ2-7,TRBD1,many,TGTGCCAGCAGACCCGGCGGGACAGGGGCCTACGAGCAGTACTTC,CASRPGGTGAYEQYF
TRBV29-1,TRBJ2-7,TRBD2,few,TGCAGCGTTGACAGTGGGACTAGGGAGCAGTACTTC,CSVDSGTREQYF
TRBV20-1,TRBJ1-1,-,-,TGCAGTGCAAGATCGGGACGAGTGAACACTGAAGCTTTCTTT,CSARSGRVNTEAFF